One and the same sample provided the 27 T cell receptor beta chains below, sequenced in a study of chemoradiotherapy in HPV16-positive cancers. TCRdb keeps only in-frame clones here, not all; method: immunoSEQ multiplex PCR. The sample lists fewer than 20,000 clones, 90% occurring once. The source material was blood, sampled from a patient who underwent chemoradiotherapy. These receptors were obtained from a human donor with HPV-associated anogenital cancer.

CDR3 DNA: TGTGCCAGCAGTGAACAGGGGAATACCTACGAGCAGTACGTC. Protein sequence: CASSEQGNTYEQYV. V is TRBV2 and J is TRBJ2-7; perhaps TRBD1 as D (6 bases). The CDR3 totals 14 residues. The germline V gene has CDR1 SNHLY and CDR2 FYNNEI. V was trimmed by 2 bases and J by 2 bases, leaving 10 bases between them.

V gene TRBV5-4 combines with J gene TRBJ2-5; 7 bases are shared with TRBD2. Germline V gene lookup returns CDR1 SGHNT and CDR2 YYREEE (reference sequence). This CDR3 spans 13 amino acids. V gave up 2 bases and J gave up 4 bases; unmatched junction bases: 2. CDR3 bases: TGTGCCAGCAGCTTAAGGGAGGGAGAGACCCAGTACTTC. Translation: CASSLREGETQYF.

The chain carries TRBV9 and TRBJ2-1; D gene uncertain. Germline V gene data show CDR1 as SGDLS and CDR2 as YYNGEE. This CDR3 contains 16 residues. The V gene lost 0 bases and the J gene lost 0 bases, with 10 bases spanning the gap. The CDR3 spells CASSVASLTSYNEQFF. In nucleotides, the CDR3 is TGTGCCAGCAGCGTAGCTTCGCTAACCTCCTACAATGAGCAGTTCTTC.

The chain combines TRBV7-8 with TRBJ2-7; D is uncertain. Germline V lookup: CDR1 SGHVS, CDR2 FQNEAQ. The CDR3 has 17 residues. Trimming took 4 bases from V and 2 from J, leaving 21 bases between them. The CDR3 DNA sequence: TGTGCCAGCAGCTCGACTTCCCCGGTTAAGTTTCCCTACGAGCAGTACTTC. It specifies CASSSTSPVKFPYEQYF.

This chain connects TRBV18 to TRBJ2-5; 10 bases agree with TRBD1. This CDR3 comprises 17 residues. The trim removed 3 bases at V and 1 base at J, leaving 8 bases unmatched. The germline V gene has CDR1 KGHSH and CDR2 LQKENI. CDR3 coding DNA: TGTGCCAGCTCACCCAACCCCTGGACAGGGGGCCAAGAGACCCAGTACTTC. It specifies CASSPNPWTGGQETQYF.

V is TRBV5-4 and J is TRBJ1-2; D gene unclear. Looked up from germline, CDR1 is SGHNT and CDR2 is YYREEE (reference sequence). This CDR3 region has 13 residues. V dropped 0 bases and J dropped 2 bases, with 5 bases sitting between them. The CDR3 DNA reads TGTGCCAGCAGCTTGGGAGAGAACTATGGCTACACCTTC. Translating gives CASSLGENYGYTF.

Points on this clone: The sample contains more than one DNA sequence encoding this CDR3. The V gene is TRBV7-2, the J gene TRBJ1-2; possibly TRBD1 for D (5 bases). Germline V gives CDR1 SGHTA, CDR2 FQGNSA. Trimming removed 4 bases from V and 3 bases from J, with 15 bases in between. This CDR3 comprises 15 residues. In DNA, the CDR3 is TGTGCCAGCAGCTCCTTTGGCACAGGTTACTATGGCTACACCTTC. This encodes CASSSFGTGYYGYTF. The whole variable domain, filled in from reference TRBV7-2 and TRBJ1-2, reads GAGVSQSPSNKVTEKGKDVELRCDPISGHTALYWYRQSLGQGLEFLIYFQGNSAPDKSGLPSDRFSAERTGGSVSTLTIQRTQQEDSAVYLCASSSFGTGYYGYTFGSGTRLTVV.

The count of this clone is one. The chain links TRBV5-8 to TRBJ2-7, with 8 bases matching TRBD1. The CDR3 contains 16 residues. V lost 2 bases and J lost 1; bases outside the gene matches: 8. The germline CDR1 and CDR2 sequences are SGHTS and YDEGEE. The CDR3 reads CASSFLATGDSYEQYF. Written as DNA, the CDR3 is TGTGCCAGCAGCTTTTTAGCGACAGGGGATTCCTACGAGCAGTACTTC.

The rearrangement uses TRBV6-6 and TRBJ2-2; D assignment may be TRBD1 or TRBD2 (5 bases each). Germline V gene sequence: CDR1 MNHNY, CDR2 SVGAGI (reference sequence). The CDR3 sequence is 15 residues long. V lost 7 bases and J 2 bases, leaving 14 bases between the germline ends. The CDR3 DNA reads as TGTGCCAGCACTTCCCGGGACCCCAACACCGGGGAGCTGTTTTTT. This sequence encodes CASTSRDPNTGELFF.

A single count supports this clone. The rearrangement joins TRBV6-6 to TRBJ1-4; D might be TRBD1 (5 bases). V dropped 5 bases and J dropped 4 bases, with 11 bases sitting between them. The CDR3 is made up of 14 amino acids. Germline CDR1 is MNHNY and CDR2 is SVGAGI (reference sequence). The CDR3 sequence: CASSRDSVNEKLFF. In nucleotides, the CDR3 is TGTGCCAGCAGTCGAGACAGTGTTAATGAAAAACTGTTTTTT.

This rearrangement joins TRBV10-3 to TRBJ1-1; no clear D. Germline V gene lookup returns CDR1 ENHRY and CDR2 SYGVKD. Trimming stripped 5 bases from V and 1 base from J, with 8 bases between. The CDR3 has 13 residues. The CDR3 sequence is CAISLARNTEAFF. CDR3 DNA sequence: TGTGCCATCAGTCTCGCGAGGAACACTGAAGCTTTCTTT.

J is TRBJ2-2 and V is TRBV30; TRBD2 might be the D (6 bases). In germline, CDR1 is GTSNPN, CDR2 SVGIG (reference sequence). The CDR3 runs 13 residues. The germline V and J ends were trimmed by 4 bases and 10 bases, with 16 bases remaining between them. The CDR3: CAWTSFGGLELFF. CDR3 nucleotide sequence: TGTGCCTGGACCTCGTTCGGGGGTTTGGAGCTGTTTTTT.

V is TRBV9 and J is TRBJ1-1; TRBD1 matches 9 bases. After removal of 3 bases from V and 1 base from J, the junction contained 7 bases not matched to a gene. Germline V gene data show CDR1 as SGDLS and CDR2 as YYNGEE. The CDR3 is 16 amino acids. CDR3 sequence (DNA): TGTGCCAGCAGCGCGAGACAGGGGGGGGAGAACACTGAAGCTTTCTTT. Amino acid sequence: CASSARQGGENTEAFF.

The chain is built from TRBV5-1 and TRBJ2-5; TRBD2 matches 10 bases. CDR1 and CDR2 from the germline V gene are SGHRS and YFSETQ. The CDR3 consists of 15 residues. Trimming cost V 0 bases and J 5 bases; bases outside gene matches: 4. The CDR3: CASSLVLAGQETQYF. CDR3 bases: TGCGCCAGCAGCTTGGTACTAGCGGGGCAGGAGACCCAGTACTTC.

This chain links TRBV5-1 with TRBJ2-1; 8 nucleotides match TRBD1. Per the germline V gene, CDR1 is SGHRS and CDR2 is YFSETQ. Unmatched junction bases numbered 9, after V lost 4 bases and J lost 6 bases. The CDR3 consists of 15 residues. The CDR3 bases are TGCGCCAGCAGCGCTTCGGACAGGGTGGGCAATGAGCAGTTCTTC. Translation: CASSASDRVGNEQFF.

This chain links TRBV28 with TRBJ2-7; D may match TRBD1 or TRBD2 (5 bases each). This CDR3 has 13 amino acids. V was pared by 2 bases and J by 4 bases, with 9 bases between. Germline V gene data show CDR1 as MDHEN and CDR2 as SYDVKM. The CDR3 spells CASSLAGTYEQYV. The CDR3 DNA reads as TGTGCCAGCAGTTTAGCAGGGACGTACGAGCAGTACGTC.

The chain employs TRBV19 and TRBJ1-2; D is ambiguous. Trimming removed 3 bases at V and 5 bases at J, with 7 bases between. Germline V gives CDR1 LNHDA, CDR2 SQIVND (reference sequence). This CDR3 spans 12 amino acids. The CDR3 reads CASSIPQYGYTF. DNA of the CDR3: TGTGCCAGTAGTATCCCCCAGTATGGCTACACCTTC.

V is TRBV29-1 and J is TRBJ2-7; 7 bases are shared with TRBD2. J lost 7 bases, V lost 4 bases, and 4 bases had no gene match. There are 11 residues in the CDR3. Germline CDR1 and CDR2: SQVTM and ANQGSEA. The CDR3 nucleotides read TGCAGCGTTGGGGAGGGCCATGAGCAGTACTTC. This gives the protein CSVGEGHEQYF.

V usage is TRBV7-9 and J usage is TRBJ1-5, with TRBD1 matching 7 bases. Germline CDR1 is SEHNR and CDR2 is FQNEAQ (reference sequence). V was pared by 8 bases and J by 2 bases, with 6 bases of the junction left unmatched. The CDR3 is made up of 14 amino acids. CDR3 protein: CASDTGDRNQPQHF. The CDR3 coding sequence is TGTGCCAGCGATACAGGGGACCGCAATCAGCCCCAGCATTTT.

This clone was observed a single time. The genes are TRBV27 and TRBJ2-7, with no clear D. Trimming stripped 7 bases from V and 2 bases from J, with 18 bases between. This CDR3 region has 15 residues. Germline V gives CDR1 MNHEY, CDR2 SMNVEV (reference sequence). The CDR3 nucleotides read TGTGCCAGCATAGGAGCGATAAAAGGCGCCTACGAGCAGTACTTC. Translation: CASIGAIKGAYEQYF.

This chain connects TRBV5-1 to TRBJ1-3, with a tentative D call TRBD1 (6 bases). The V gene's germline CDR1 is SGHRS and CDR2 YFSETQ. Trimming removed 4 bases from V and 3 bases from J, with 17 bases in between. The CDR3 loop spans 16 amino acids. CDR3 sequence: CASSSTQGILGNTIYF. The CDR3 DNA reads TGCGCCAGCAGCAGTACTCAGGGGATTCTTGGAAACACCATATATTTT.

This chain uses TRBV30 with TRBJ2-3; TRBD2 aligns across 8 bases. CDR1 and CDR2 from the germline V gene are GTSNPN and SVGIG (reference sequence). V was pared by 4 bases and J by 0 bases, with 3 bases of the junction left unmatched. The CDR3 totals 14 residues. CDR3 sequence: CAWNSGVSTDTQYF. CDR3 nucleotide sequence: TGTGCCTGGAATAGCGGGGTCAGCACAGATACGCAGTATTTT.

The V call is TRBV5-1, the J call TRBJ2-2; D might be TRBD2 (5 bases). CDR1 is SGHRS and CDR2 is YFSETQ in the germline V gene. The V and J ends lost 5 bases and 5 bases respectively, with 16 bases between them. The CDR3 runs to 15 residues. The chain's CDR3 is CASRVEEVRTGELFF. Written as DNA, the CDR3 is TGCGCCAGCAGGGTGGAGGAGGTGCGGACCGGGGAGCTGTTTTTT.

The gene calls are TRBV19 and TRBJ1-2, with a weak D call TRBD1 (6 bases). The germline V gene encodes CDR1 LNHDA and CDR2 SQIVND (reference sequence). V gave up 8 bases and J gave up 3 bases, with 16 bases separating them. CDR3 size: 14 residues. The CDR3 here is CASVPGGADYGYTF. DNA of the CDR3: TGTGCCAGTGTCCCTGGGGGGGCAGACTATGGCTACACCTTC.

The chain couples TRBV9 to TRBJ1-2; TRBD1 matches at 7 bases. V shed 4 bases and J 4 bases; nucleotides not matched to a gene: 7. CDR1 and CDR2 (germline): SGDLS, YYNGEE. The CDR3 spans 14 residues. The CDR3 protein is CASSPQGSVYGYTF. As DNA, the CDR3 is TGTGCCAGCAGCCCACAGGGGTCCGTCTATGGCTACACCTTC.

CDR3 loop: CASSYWTGGGYTF. The CDR3 coding sequence is TGTGCCAGCAGTTATTGGACAGGGGGTGGCTACACCTTC. The chain recombines TRBV6-5 with TRBJ1-2; 10 bases line up with TRBD1. The CDR3 has 13 residues. Germline loops: CDR1 MNHEY, CDR2 SVGAGI. The V gene end was trimmed by 3 bases and the J gene end by 7 bases; junction bases not matched to a gene: 2.

This chain uses TRBV18 with TRBJ2-6; D unclear. Trimming removed 2 bases from V and 2 bases from J, with 4 bases in between. CDR3 length: 14 residues. CDR1 KGHSH and CDR2 LQKENI come from the germline V gene. The CDR3 DNA follows: TGTGCCAGCTCACCAGGGGCTGGGGCCAACGTCCTGACTTTC. Amino acid sequence: CASSPGAGANVLTF.